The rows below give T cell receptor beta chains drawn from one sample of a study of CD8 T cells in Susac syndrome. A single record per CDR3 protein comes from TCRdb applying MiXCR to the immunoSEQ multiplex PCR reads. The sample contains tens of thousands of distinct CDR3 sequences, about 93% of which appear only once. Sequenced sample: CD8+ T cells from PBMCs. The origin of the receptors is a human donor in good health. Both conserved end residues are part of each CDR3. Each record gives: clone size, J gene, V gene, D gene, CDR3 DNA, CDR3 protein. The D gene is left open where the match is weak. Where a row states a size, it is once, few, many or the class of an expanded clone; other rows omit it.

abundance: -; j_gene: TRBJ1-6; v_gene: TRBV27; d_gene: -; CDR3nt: TGTGCCAGCAGTTTTCAGAATTCACCCCTCCACTTT; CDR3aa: CASSFQNSPLHF
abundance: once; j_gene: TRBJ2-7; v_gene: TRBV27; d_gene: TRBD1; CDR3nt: TGTGCCAGCAGCCTCCCCGGGACAGGGGTTTACGAGCAGTACTTC; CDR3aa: CASSLPGTGVYEQYF
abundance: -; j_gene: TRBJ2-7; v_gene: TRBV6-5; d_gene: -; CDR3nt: TGTGCCAGCAAAAGGACGGGAGCCTACGAGCAGTACTTC; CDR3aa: CASKRTGAYEQYF
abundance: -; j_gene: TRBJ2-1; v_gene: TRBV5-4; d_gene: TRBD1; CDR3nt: TGTGCCAGCAGCACACTATACGGGACAGGGGACAATGAGCAGTTCTTC; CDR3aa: CASSTLYGTGDNEQFF
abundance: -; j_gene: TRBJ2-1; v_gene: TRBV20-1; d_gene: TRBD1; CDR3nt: TGCAGTGCTAGGCCTCTCTCCGGGACAGGGTTGAACAATGAGCAGTTCTTC; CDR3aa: CSARPLSGTGLNNEQFF
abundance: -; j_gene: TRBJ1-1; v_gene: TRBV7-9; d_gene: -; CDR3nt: TGTGCCAGCAGCTTAGTCGGGACCACTGAAGCTTTCTTT; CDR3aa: CASSLVGTTEAFF
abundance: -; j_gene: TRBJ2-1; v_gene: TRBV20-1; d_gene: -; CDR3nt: TGCAGTGCTAGAAACGGGGGTTACAATGAGCAGTTCTTC; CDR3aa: CSARNGGYNEQFF
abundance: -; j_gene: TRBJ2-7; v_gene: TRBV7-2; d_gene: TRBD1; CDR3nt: TGTGCCAGCAGCTGGGACAGGGGGTACGAGCAGTACTTC; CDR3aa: CASSWDRGYEQYF
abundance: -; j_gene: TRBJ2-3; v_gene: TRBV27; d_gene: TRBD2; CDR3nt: TGTGCCAGCAGTCCGCTTAGCGGGGGGGCAGATACGCAGTATTTT; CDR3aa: CASSPLSGGADTQYF
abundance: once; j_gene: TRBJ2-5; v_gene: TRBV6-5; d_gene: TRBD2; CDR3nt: TGTGCCAGCAGTTATAGCGGGGATCAGGAGACCCAGTACTTC; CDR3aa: CASSYSGDQETQYF
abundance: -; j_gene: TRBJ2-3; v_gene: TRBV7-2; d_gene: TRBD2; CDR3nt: TGTGCCAGCAGCTTGCCCCGGACTAGATCCTCCGATACGCAGTATTTT; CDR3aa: CASSLPRTRSSDTQYF
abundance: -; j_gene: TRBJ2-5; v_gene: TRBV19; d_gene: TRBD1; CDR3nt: TGTGCCAGTAGTATTGGGACAGGGGGAAATTGGGAGACCCAGTACTTC; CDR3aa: CASSIGTGGNWETQYF
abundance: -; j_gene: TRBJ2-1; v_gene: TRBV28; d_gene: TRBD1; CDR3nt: TGTGCCAGCAACTGGGACAGGGGAAAGAATGAGCAGTTCTTC; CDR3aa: CASNWDRGKNEQFF
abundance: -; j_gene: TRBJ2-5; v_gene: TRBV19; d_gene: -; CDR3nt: TGTGCCAGTAGCGTAGGTCCCCTCCAAGAGACCCAGTACTTC; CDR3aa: CASSVGPLQETQYF
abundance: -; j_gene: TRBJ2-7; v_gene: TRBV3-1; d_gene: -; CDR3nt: TGTGCCAGCAGCCCTTTAGGGGGGAGCTCCTACGAGCAGTACTTC; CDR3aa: CASSPLGGSSYEQYF
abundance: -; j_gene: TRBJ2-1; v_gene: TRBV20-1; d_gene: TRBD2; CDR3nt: TGCAGTGCTAGAGCCCCCCTTCGGGGAGGGCTCGGCAATGAGCAGTTCTTC; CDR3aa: CSARAPLRGGLGNEQFF
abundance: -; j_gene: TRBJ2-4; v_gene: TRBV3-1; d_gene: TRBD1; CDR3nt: TGTGCCAGCAGCCCCGGCGCCGGGACAGGCAGTTTTCTAGCCAAAAACATTCAGTACTTC; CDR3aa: CASSPGAGTGSFLAKNIQYF
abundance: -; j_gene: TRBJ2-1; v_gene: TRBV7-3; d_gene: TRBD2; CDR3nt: TGTGCCAGCAGTTTAGCGGGAGGGTTTAATGAGCAGTTCTTC; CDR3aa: CASSLAGGFNEQFF
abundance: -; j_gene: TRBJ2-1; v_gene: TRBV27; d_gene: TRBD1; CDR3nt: TGTGCCAGCAGTTTTGGACAGGGGGTCGCCCCAGTACATTACAATGAGCAGTTCTTC; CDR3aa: CASSFGQGVAPVHYNEQFF
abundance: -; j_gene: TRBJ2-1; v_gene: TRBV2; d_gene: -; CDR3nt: TGTGCCAGCAGTGAAGGTAGCTTCAGGAGCTCCTACAATGAGCAGTTCTTC; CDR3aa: CASSEGSFRSSYNEQFF
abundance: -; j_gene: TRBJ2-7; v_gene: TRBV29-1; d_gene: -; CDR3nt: TGCAGCGCCACCCGTGGGGGGAATTACGAGCAGTACTTC; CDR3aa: CSATRGGNYEQYF
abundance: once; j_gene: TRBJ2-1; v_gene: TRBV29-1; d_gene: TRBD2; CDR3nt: TGCAGCGTTGAAGGGGGACTAGCACACACCTACAATGAGCAGTTCTTC; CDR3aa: CSVEGGLAHTYNEQFF
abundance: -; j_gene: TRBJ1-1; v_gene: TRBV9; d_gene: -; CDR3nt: TGTGCCAGCAGCCGAGGTCAGGCTATGGACACTGAAGCTTTCTTT; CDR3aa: CASSRGQAMDTEAFF
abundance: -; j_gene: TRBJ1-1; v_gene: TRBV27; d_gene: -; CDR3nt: TGTGCCAGCAGATCTTCCGGGACAGAAGCTTTCTTT; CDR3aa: CASRSSGTEAFF
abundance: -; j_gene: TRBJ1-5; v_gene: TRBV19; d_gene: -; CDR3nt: TGTGCCAGTAGTTGGGACGGAGATAGCAATCAGCCCCAGCATTTT; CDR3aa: CASSWDGDSNQPQHF
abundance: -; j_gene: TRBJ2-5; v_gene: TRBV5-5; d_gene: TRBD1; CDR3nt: TGTGCCAGCAGCCCGGGACAGGGGGAGTACTTC; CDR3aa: CASSPGQGEYF
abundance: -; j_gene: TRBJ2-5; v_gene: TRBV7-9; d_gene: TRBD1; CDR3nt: TGTGCCAGCAGCCTGAGACAGGGGGCGGTTGAGACCCAGTACTTC; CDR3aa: CASSLRQGAVETQYF
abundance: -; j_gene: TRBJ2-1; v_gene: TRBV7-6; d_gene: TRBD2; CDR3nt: TGTGCCAGCAGCAGCGCCCCGGGACTAGCGAACATGAGCTCCTACAATGAGCAGTTCTTC; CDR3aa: CASSSAPGLANMSSYNEQFF
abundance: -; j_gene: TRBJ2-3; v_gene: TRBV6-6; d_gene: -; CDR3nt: TGTGCCAGCAGTAACCTACGCGCCTCGGGCACAGATACGCAGTATTTT; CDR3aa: CASSNLRASGTDTQYF
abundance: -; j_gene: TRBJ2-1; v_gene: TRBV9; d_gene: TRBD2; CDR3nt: TGTGCCAGCAGCGTAGCCCTAGCGGGAACCTACAATGAGCAGTTCTTC; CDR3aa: CASSVALAGTYNEQFF
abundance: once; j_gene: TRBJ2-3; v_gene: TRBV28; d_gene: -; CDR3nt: TGTGCCAGTCTTAAGGGGAGCGTACTCCACACAGATACGCAGTATTTT; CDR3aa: CASLKGSVLHTDTQYF
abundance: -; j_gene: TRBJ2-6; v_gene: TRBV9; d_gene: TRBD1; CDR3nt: TGTGCCAGCAGCGATCTTGGACAGGCCGTCTCTGGGGCCAACGTCCTGACTTTC; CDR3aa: CASSDLGQAVSGANVLTF
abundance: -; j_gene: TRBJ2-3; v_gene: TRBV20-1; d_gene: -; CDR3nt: TGCAGTGCTAGAGACAGGGTGGTAGATACGCAGTATTTT; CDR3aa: CSARDRVVDTQYF
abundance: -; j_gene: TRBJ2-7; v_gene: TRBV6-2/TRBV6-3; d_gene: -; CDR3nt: TGTGCCAGCAGTTTACTAACTGAGTACGAGCAGTACTTC; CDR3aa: CASSLLTEYEQYF
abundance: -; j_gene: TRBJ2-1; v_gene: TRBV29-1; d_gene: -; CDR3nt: TGCAGCGTTGTTGGAGACTGGGAGCAGTTCTTC; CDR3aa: CSVVGDWEQFF
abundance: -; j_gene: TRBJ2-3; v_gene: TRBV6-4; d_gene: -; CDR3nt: TGTGCCAGCAGTGACTCCGAGGGAGGCACAGATACGCAGTATTTT; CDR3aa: CASSDSEGGTDTQYF
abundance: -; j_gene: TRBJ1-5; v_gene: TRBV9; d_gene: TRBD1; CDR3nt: TGTGCCAGCAGCGTCACAGGGGATTGGACGAGCCAGCATTTT; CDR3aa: CASSVTGDWTSQHF
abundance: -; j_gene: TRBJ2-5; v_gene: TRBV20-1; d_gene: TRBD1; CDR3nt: TGCAGTGCTAGAGGATTTTCTGCGACAGGGGGGGTGTGGGAGACCCAGTACTTC; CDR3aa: CSARGFSATGGVWETQYF
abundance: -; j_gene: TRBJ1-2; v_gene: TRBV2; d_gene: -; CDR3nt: TGTGTCCCGTCGGGTGGGGTCTATGGCTACACCTTC; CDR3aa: CVPSGGVYGYTF
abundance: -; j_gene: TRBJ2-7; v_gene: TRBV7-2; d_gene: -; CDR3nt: TGTGCCAGCAGCGCCCTAGGGCAGTTCTACGAGCAGTACTTC; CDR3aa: CASSALGQFYEQYF
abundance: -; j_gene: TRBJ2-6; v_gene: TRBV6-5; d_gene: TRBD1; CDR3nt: TGTGCCAGCAGTTACTCGGGCAGTGGACAGGGGGGATCTGGGGCCAACGTCCTGACTTTC; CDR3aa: CASSYSGSGQGGSGANVLTF
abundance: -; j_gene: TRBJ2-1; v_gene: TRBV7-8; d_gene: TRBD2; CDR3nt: TGTGCCAGCAGCTTATTAGCGGGAGGGCGCGAGCAGTTCTTC; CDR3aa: CASSLLAGGREQFF
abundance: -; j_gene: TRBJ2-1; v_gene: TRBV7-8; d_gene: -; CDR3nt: TGTGCCAGCAGCCCACGAGGCCTCGAGCAGTTCTTC; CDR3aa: CASSPRGLEQFF
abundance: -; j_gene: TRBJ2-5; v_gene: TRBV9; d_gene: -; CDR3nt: TGTGCCAGCAGCGTAGCGGGGGATCAAGAGACCCAGTACTTC; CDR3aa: CASSVAGDQETQYF
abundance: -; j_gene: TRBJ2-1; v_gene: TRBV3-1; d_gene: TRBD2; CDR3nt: TGTGCCAGCAGCCAAGATGGTCGGGGACTAGTGAGCAATGAGCAGTTCTTC; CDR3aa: CASSQDGRGLVSNEQFF
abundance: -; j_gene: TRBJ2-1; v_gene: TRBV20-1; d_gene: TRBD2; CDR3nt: TGCAGTGCTAGAGTCCCAGCGGGAGCAGGAAGGTACAATGAGCAGTTCTTC; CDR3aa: CSARVPAGAGRYNEQFF
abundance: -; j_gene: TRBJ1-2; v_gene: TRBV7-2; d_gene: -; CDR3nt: TGTGCCAGCAGCTTCAGCTATGGCTACACCTTC; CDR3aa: CASSFSYGYTF
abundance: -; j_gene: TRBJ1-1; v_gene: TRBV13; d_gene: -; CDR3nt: TGTGCCAGCAGCCCAAGGGTGGTGGCTGAAGCTTTCTTT; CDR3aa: CASSPRVVAEAFF
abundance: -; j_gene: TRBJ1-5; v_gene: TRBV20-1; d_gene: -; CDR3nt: TGCAGTGCTAGAGACCCATCCCGGGGGGCAAGCAATCAGCCCCAGCATTTT; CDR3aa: CSARDPSRGASNQPQHF
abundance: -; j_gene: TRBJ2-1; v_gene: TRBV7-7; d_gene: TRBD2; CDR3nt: TGTGCTAGCAGCCATAGCGGGAGGTACGGTGAGCAGTTCTTC; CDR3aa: CASSHSGRYGEQFF
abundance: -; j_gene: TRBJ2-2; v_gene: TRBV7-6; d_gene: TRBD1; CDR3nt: TGTGCCAGCGGAGCTCGGACAGGGGGCATCGGGGAGCTGTTTTTT; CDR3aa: CASGARTGGIGELFF
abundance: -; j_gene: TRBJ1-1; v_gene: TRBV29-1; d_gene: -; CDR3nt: TGCAGCGTTGAGCCAGGGAACACTGAAGCTTTCTTT; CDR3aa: CSVEPGNTEAFF
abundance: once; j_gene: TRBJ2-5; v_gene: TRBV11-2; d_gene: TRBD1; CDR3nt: TGTGCCAGCAGGCAACAGGGGGCGCAAGTCTACTTC; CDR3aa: CASRQQGAQVYF
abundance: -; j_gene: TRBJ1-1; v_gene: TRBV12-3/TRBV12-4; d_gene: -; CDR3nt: TGTGCCAGCAGTTTTCGGCAGGTCCGAACTGAAGCTTTCTTT; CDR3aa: CASSFRQVRTEAFF